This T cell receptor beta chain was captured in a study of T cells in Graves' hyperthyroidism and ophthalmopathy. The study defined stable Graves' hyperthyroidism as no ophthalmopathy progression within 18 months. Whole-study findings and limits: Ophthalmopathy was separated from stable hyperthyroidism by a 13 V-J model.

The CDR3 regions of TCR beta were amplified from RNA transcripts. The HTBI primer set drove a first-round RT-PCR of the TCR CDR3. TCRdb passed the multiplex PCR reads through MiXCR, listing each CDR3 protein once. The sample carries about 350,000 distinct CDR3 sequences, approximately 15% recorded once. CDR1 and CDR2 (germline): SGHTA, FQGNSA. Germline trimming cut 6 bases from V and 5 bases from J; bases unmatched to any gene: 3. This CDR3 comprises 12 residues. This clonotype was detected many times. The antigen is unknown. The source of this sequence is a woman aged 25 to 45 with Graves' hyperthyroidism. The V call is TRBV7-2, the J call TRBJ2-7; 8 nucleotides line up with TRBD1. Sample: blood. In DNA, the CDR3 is TGTGCCAGCAGAGGACAGGGAGACGAGCAGTACTTC. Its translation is CASRGQGDEQYF.